Included here is one TCR beta chain sequence, with context. Its antigen is not identified. An end of the junction does not agree with germline; a read error may underlie this. This sample is drawn from a study of T cells in localized non-small cell lung cancer. Study results and limitations: A single tumor region was sequenced, leaving heterogeneity possible. Among the tissues sampled, uninvolved adjacent lung had the highest T cell clonality, above tumor. Adjacent lung was found to contain a median roughly 60 of the top 100 tumor clones.

Germline V CDR1 and CDR2: SGHRS, YFSETQ. The CDR3 is made up of 15 amino acids. This table comes from immunoSEQ multiplex PCR, and its TCRdb copy is limited to in-frame clones, with some not included. The sample holds under 60,000 clones; roughly 85% are singletons and the top ten take 18%. The sequenced sample was peripheral blood, obtained before any cancer treatment. The rearrangement links TRBV5-1 to TRBJ1-2; D uncertain. The TCR sequence derives from a male donor aged 60 or older with stage III squamous cell lung carcinoma. The CDR3 loop reads CASSLVGYQTRGYTF. Here the CDR3 DNA reads TGTGCCAGCAGCTTGGTCGGTTATCAGACGCGTGGCTACACCTTC.